The rows below give T cell receptor beta chains drawn from one sample of a study. TCRdb analysed the 5' RACE reads with MiXCR anew, one entry per CDR3 protein. The data hold approximately 50,000 distinct CDR3 sequences, with roughly 28% observed a single time. What was sequenced was tumor-infiltrating Tregs sorted from the breast tumor. The receptors shown here come from a female donor with breast cancer. CDR3s include the opening cysteine and the closing phenylalanine or tryptophan. A D gene is named only where the DNA matches it firmly. Size is stated for part of the rows, as once, few or many counts, or as a class when the clone is expanded.

J gene: TRBJ2-2
V gene: TRBV6-5
clone size: few
D gene: -
CDR3 DNA: TGTGCCAGCAGTTCCCAGGGGTGGGAGCTGTTTTTT
CDR3 protein: CASSSQGWELFF

J gene: TRBJ1-2
V gene: TRBV5-1
clone size: few
D gene: -
CDR3 DNA: TGCGCCAGCAGCATGGACAGCCGCTATGGCTACACCTTC
CDR3 protein: CASSMDSRYGYTF

J gene: TRBJ2-4
V gene: TRBV18
clone size: -
D gene: -
CDR3 DNA: TGTGCCAGCTCACCAACAGGGAGAAACATTCAGTACTTC
CDR3 protein: CASSPTGRNIQYF

J gene: TRBJ2-7
V gene: TRBV4-1
clone size: -
D gene: -
CDR3 DNA: TGCGCCAGCAGCCAAGCATTAGAGGCAGCGGAGAGCTCCTACGAGCAGTACTTC
CDR3 protein: CASSQALEAAESSYEQYF

J gene: TRBJ2-3
V gene: TRBV7-2
clone size: -
D gene: -
CDR3 DNA: TGTGCCAGCAGCTTAATAGCCACCGGTACGCAGTATTTT
CDR3 protein: CASSLIATGTQYF

J gene: TRBJ2-3
V gene: TRBV5-1
clone size: -
D gene: TRBD2
CDR3 DNA: TGCGCCTCCACCAGCGGGGGCACAGATACGCAGTATTTT
CDR3 protein: CASTSGGTDTQYF

J gene: TRBJ2-3
V gene: TRBV5-1
clone size: few
D gene: -
CDR3 DNA: TGCGCCAGCAGCTTGGCCCCCCGTGATACGCAGTATTTT
CDR3 protein: CASSLAPRDTQYF

J gene: TRBJ1-1
V gene: TRBV3-1
clone size: once
D gene: TRBD1
CDR3 DNA: TGTGTCAGCTGGGGACAGGGCAACACTGAAGCTTTCTTT
CDR3 protein: CVSWGQGNTEAFF

J gene: TRBJ2-5
V gene: TRBV6-1
clone size: -
D gene: -
CDR3 DNA: TGTGCCAGCAGTGAAACCATGACACCAAAAGAGACCCAGTACTTC
CDR3 protein: CASSETMTPKETQYF

J gene: TRBJ2-7
V gene: TRBV4-1
clone size: few
D gene: TRBD2
CDR3 DNA: TGCGCCAGCAGCCAAGTTGATATGGGACTAGCATTTGGCGAGCAGTACTTC
CDR3 protein: CASSQVDMGLAFGEQYF

J gene: TRBJ2-6
V gene: TRBV9
clone size: few
D gene: -
CDR3 DNA: TGTGCCAGCAGCGGGGGCCCCGGGGTCTCTGGGGCCAACGTCCTGACTTTC
CDR3 protein: CASSGGPGVSGANVLTF

J gene: TRBJ2-5
V gene: TRBV5-1
clone size: many
D gene: TRBD2
CDR3 DNA: TGCGCCAGTAAACCGGGGGGAGCTTTTGAGACCCAGTACTTC
CDR3 protein: CASKPGGAFETQYF

J gene: TRBJ2-7
V gene: TRBV5-1
clone size: medium-sized
D gene: -
CDR3 DNA: TGCGCCAGCAGCCGGTTGGACCCGTCCTCCTGGTACGAGCAGTACTTC
CDR3 protein: CASSRLDPSSWYEQYF

J gene: TRBJ2-1
V gene: TRBV5-6
clone size: -
D gene: TRBD1
CDR3 DNA: TGTGCCAGCAGCGAACCCGGGACAGGGAACAATGAGCAGTTCTTC
CDR3 protein: CASSEPGTGNNEQFF

J gene: TRBJ2-1
V gene: TRBV11-2
clone size: few
D gene: TRBD2
CDR3 DNA: TGTGCCAGCAGGTATCTTCGCGGGAGGTCCTACAATGAGCAGTTCTTC
CDR3 protein: CASRYLRGRSYNEQFF

J gene: TRBJ2-1
V gene: TRBV9
clone size: many
D gene: TRBD2
CDR3 DNA: TGTGCCAGCGGAATAGCGGGGGGGAGCAATGAGCAGTTCTTC
CDR3 protein: CASGIAGGSNEQFF